These T cell receptor beta chains were read from a single sample in a study of CD8+CD57+ T cells in acquired aplastic anemia. Using its own MiXCR run on the reads, TCRdb lists one record per CDR3 protein. The table records 150,000 to 200,000 distinct CDR3 sequences, around 45% of them present only once. Sequencing used sorted CD4+, CD8+, or CD8+CD57+ T cells (not recorded which) from PBMCs. These receptors all come from a human donor in good health. CDR3s leave out the opening cysteine and the closing phenylalanine or tryptophan. Each record gives: clone size, V gene, J gene, CDR3 length, CDR3 protein. Part of the rows lack a size; the others show once, few, many or a class for expanded clones.

-	TRBV6-2/TRBV6-3	TRBJ2-1	14	ASSYGGAGRHNEQF
many	TRBV7-8	TRBJ1-1	14	ASSLVGQGAAWEAF
-	TRBV6-5	TRBJ2-7	12	ASSYRGASYEQY
-	TRBV10-3	TRBJ1-1	14	AVLKGGAQKVTEAF
-	TRBV19	TRBJ2-3	10	ASSEGEKTQY
few	TRBV30	TRBJ1-2	6	ALDDYT
-	TRBV2	TRBJ1-2	11	ASSESGIYGYT
once	TRBV15	TRBJ2-3	13	ATSRRTSGTDTQY
many	TRBV30	TRBJ1-6	11	ARGTGYNSPLH
-	TRBV10-3	TRBJ2-7	12	AISAREGFEEQY
many	TRBV7-2	TRBJ2-7	12	ASSLGRGRYEQY
many	TRBV7-2	TRBJ1-6	11	ASSSLDLSPLH
many	TRBV15	TRBJ2-2	13	ATSRDYRGTGELF
-	TRBV12-3/TRBV12-4	TRBJ1-6	11	ASSVGGASPLH
many	TRBV7-2	TRBJ2-2	14	ASSLIGESLHGELF
-	TRBV4-3	TRBJ1-2	12	ASSPWDREGGYT
many	TRBV11-2	TRBJ2-7	12	ASRKLQGAYEQY
many	TRBV20-1	TRBJ1-1	12	SAGHRGTHTEAF
-	TRBV2	TRBJ2-7	12	ASSEHGQGYEQY
many	TRBV6-5	TRBJ1-2	11	ASSFDRGHGYT
many	TRBV2	TRBJ1-5	12	ASTATGNNQPQH
-	TRBV2	TRBJ2-1	12	ASSAIQLGSGGA
few	TRBV28	TRBJ2-7	12	ASSTFPKVDEQY
many	TRBV20-1	TRBJ1-5	12	SAVTGTRNQPQH
many	TRBV7-9	TRBJ1-2	11	ASSLEEGYGYT
few	TRBV7-8	TRBJ2-7	11	ASSLGQLYEQY
-	TRBV29-1	TRBJ2-2	10	SVAGNTGELF
many	TRBV20-1	TRBJ1-1	11	SAPGRANTEAF
many	TRBV20-1	TRBJ2-1	13	SAMNFGMAWNEQF
many	TRBV3-1	TRBJ1-5	12	ASSQAGGNQPQH
many	TRBV12-3/TRBV12-4	TRBJ1-4	12	ASSSWSTNEKLF
many	TRBV5-6	TRBJ1-2	10	ASSADREGYT
few	TRBV6-2/TRBV6-3	TRBJ2-1	10	ASSYSGRGQF
many	TRBV10-3	TRBJ2-7	10	AISEPGYEQY
medium-sized	TRBV25-1	TRBJ1-2	12	ASSREGSSYGYT
-	TRBV2	TRBJ1-1	12	ASTIDRTGTEAF
once	TRBV7-9	TRBJ1-1	11	ASSLETGAEAF
many	TRBV20-1	TRBJ2-3	18	SARNPGLAGVGTGTDTQY
-	TRBV15	TRBJ2-5	14	ATSRLLAGGFETQY
many	TRBV20-1	TRBJ2-7	13	SAPPSGQGRYEQY
-	TRBV9	TRBJ1-2	13	ASSSRGGGGYGYA
-	TRBV20-1	TRBJ2-1	12	SARAGGLRNEQF